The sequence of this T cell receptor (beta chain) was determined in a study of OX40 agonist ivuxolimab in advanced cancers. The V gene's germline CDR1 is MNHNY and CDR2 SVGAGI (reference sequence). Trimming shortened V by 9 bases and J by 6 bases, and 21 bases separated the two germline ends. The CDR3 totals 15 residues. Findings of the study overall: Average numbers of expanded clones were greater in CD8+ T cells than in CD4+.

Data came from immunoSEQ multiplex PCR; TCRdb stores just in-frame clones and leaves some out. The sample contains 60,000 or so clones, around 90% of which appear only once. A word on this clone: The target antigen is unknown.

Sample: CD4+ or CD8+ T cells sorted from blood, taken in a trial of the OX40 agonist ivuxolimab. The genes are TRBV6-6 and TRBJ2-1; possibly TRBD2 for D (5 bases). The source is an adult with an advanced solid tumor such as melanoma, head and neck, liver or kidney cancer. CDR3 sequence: CASGLDPSYTNEQFF. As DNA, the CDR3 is TGTGCCAGTGGACTCGATCCATCTTATACCAATGAGCAGTTCTTC.